This TCR beta chain was documented in a study of post-analysis software for immune sequencing data. Overall study: Progressive-relapsing, secondary progressive and relapsing-remitting multiple sclerosis were among the disease courses included. Study-wide results and limits: Controls showed significantly higher normalized Chao1 diversity than did multiple sclerosis patients.

Details on this clonotype: Its specificity is unknown.

Built from TCR beta cDNA, the libraries had unique molecular identifiers in them. TCRdb reprocessed the PCR reads with MiXCR, giving one entry per CDR3 protein. The table shows approximately 460,000 distinct CDR3 sequences, with around 40% occurring only once. The TCR originated in a girl aged 5-17 years with multiple sclerosis. The material sequenced was blood.

The CDR3 is CASSLGTHLQETQYF. The DNA of the CDR3 is TGCGCCAGCAGCTTGGGTACTCACCTTCAAGAGACCCAGTACTTC. The V gene is TRBV5-1, the J gene TRBJ2-5; D uncertain. V was pared by 0 bases and J by 2 bases, with 11 bases between. The CDR3 sequence is 15 residues long. Germline V CDR1 and CDR2: SGHRS, YFSETQ. Combining the CDR3 with reference TRBV5-1 and TRBJ2-5 gives the whole variable domain KAGVTQTPRYLIKTRGQQVTLSCSPISGHRSVSWYQQTPGQGLQFLFEYFSETQRNKGNFPGRFSGRQFSNSRSEMNVSTLELGDSALYLCASSLGTHLQETQYFGPGTRLLVL.